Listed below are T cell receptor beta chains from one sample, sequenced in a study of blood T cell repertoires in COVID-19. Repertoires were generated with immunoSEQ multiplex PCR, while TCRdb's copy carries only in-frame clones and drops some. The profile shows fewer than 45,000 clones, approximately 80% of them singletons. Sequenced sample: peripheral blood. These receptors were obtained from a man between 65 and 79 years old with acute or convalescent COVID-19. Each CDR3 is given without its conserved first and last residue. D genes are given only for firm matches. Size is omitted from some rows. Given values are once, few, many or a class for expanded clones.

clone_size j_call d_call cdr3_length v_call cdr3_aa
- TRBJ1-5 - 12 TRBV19 ASSMSGRYQPQH
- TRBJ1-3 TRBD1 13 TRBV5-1 ASSGGDRGKNTIY
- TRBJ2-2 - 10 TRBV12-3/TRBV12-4 ASSWTTGELF
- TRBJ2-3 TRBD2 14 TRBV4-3 ASSQGGLALRDTQY
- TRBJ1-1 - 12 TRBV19 AAVPGGAITEAF
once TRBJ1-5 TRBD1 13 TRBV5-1 ASSRTGGVNQPQH
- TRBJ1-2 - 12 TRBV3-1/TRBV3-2 ASSQMDSSTRYT
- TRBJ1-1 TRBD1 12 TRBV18 ASSPGQGISEAF
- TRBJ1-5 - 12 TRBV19 ASSIPGRNQPQH
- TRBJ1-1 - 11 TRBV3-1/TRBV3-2 ASSPYGNTEAF
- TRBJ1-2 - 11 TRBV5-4 ASSFPGNHRYT
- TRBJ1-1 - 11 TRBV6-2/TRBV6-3 ASSYLSETEAF
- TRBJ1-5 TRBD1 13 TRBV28 ASSSPGGGNQPQH
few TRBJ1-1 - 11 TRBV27 ASSLKPNTEAF
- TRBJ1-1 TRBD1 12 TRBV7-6 ASSLGQGASEAF
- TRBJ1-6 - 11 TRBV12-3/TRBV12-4 ASSAGTKSPLH
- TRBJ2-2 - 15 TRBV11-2 ASSSSGAYANTGELF
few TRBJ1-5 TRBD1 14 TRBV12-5 ASGLAQTGKNQPQH
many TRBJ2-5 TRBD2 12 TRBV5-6 ASSFPGLGETQY
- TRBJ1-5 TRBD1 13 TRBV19 ASRAPGQGHQPQH
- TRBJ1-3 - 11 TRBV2 ASNDNSGNTIY
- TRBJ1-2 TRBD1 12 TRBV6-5 ASSQDRGSNGYT
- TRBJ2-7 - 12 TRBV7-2 ASSLGLAWYEQY
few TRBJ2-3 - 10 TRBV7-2 ASSVVADTQY
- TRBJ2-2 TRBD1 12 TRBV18 ASSPRTGTGELF
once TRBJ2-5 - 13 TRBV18 ASSTRTSLGETQY
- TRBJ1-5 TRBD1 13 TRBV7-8 ASSLRGQGKQPQH
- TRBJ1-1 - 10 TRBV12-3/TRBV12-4 ASSKGLQEAF
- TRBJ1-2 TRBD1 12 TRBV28 ASSTTGIDYGYT
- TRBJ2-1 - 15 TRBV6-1 ASSERSGFSSYNEQF
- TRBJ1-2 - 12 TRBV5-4 ASRLQMGAEGYT
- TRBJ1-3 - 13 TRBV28 ASGDTVLDGNTIY
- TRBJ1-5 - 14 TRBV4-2 ASSPVGPSPHQPQH
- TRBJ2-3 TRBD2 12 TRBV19 ASSTSGGPDTQY
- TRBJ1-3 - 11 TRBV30 ASVKGSGNTIY
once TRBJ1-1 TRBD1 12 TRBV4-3 ASSQGGQGAIAF
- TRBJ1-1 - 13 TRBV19 ASTVGSGGNTEAF
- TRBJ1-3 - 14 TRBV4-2 ASSQENQGVGNTIY
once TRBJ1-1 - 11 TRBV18 ASSPGRNTEAF
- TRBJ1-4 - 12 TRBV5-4 ASLEEGANEKLF
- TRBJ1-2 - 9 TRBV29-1 SVRAGDGYT
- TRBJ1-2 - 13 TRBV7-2 ASSLAKGVYYGYT
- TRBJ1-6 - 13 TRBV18 ASSLGARNNSPLH
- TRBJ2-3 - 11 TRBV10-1 ASSVQSTDTQY
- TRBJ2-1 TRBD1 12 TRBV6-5 ASSRDRGPNEQF
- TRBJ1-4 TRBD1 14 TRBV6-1 ASSVGTGATNEKLF
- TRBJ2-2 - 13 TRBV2 ASTRVQSNTGELF
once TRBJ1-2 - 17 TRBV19 ASSIGMAVSQGINYGYT
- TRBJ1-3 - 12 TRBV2 ASSYFEQGNTIY
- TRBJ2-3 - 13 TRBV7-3 ASSTAAGSGDTQY
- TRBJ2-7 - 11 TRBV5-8 ASSPRLSYEQY